These T cell receptor beta chains were read from a single sample in a study of blood T cell repertoires in COVID-19. TCRdb's copy holds only in-frame clones and misses some; the assay was immunoSEQ multiplex PCR. The table has around 78,000 clones, around 76% seen once. Sequenced input: peripheral blood. The receptors stem from a human donor in a cohort sampled during active COVID-19. Both conserved end residues are part of each CDR3. A D gene is named only where the DNA matches it firmly. The size of a clone is reported for some rows only, either as once, few or many, or as a class for expanded clones.

size | D | J | V | CDR3 | DNA
once | TRBD2 | TRBJ2-7 | TRBV7-2 | CASSLGAGGPPQQYF | TGTGCCAGCAGCTTAGGGGCGGGGGGGCCACCCCAGCAGTACTTC
- | - | TRBJ1-2 | TRBV5-4 | CASSLEGDGYTF | TGTGCCAGCAGCTTGGAGGGGGACGGCTACACCTTC
once | - | TRBJ1-5 | TRBV19 | CASSSIGAVVNQPQHF | TGTGCCAGTAGTTCGATTGGGGCGGTGGTTAATCAGCCCCAGCATTTT
- | TRBD2 | TRBJ2-1 | TRBV4-2 | CASSPKVQRGTYNEQFF | TGTGCCAGCAGTCCTAAGGTCCAGCGGGGAACCTACAATGAGCAGTTCTTC
few | - | TRBJ2-7 | TRBV5-4 | CASSRKGTGEQYF | TGTGCCAGCAGCCGGAAGGGGACTGGCGAGCAGTACTTC
- | TRBD1 | TRBJ1-2 | TRBV6-2/TRBV6-3 | CASSSQGINGYTF | TGTGCCAGCAGCTCACAGGGGATCAATGGCTACACCTTC
- | - | TRBJ1-2 | TRBV12-3/TRBV12-4 | CASSPRGGYGYTF | TGTGCCAGCAGCCCAAGGGGTGGCTATGGCTACACCTTC
once | - | TRBJ1-1 | TRBV29-1 | CSVEIGLNTEAFF | TGCAGCGTTGAAATTGGCCTGAACACTGAAGCTTTCTTT
- | - | TRBJ2-7 | TRBV6-5 | CASSTSGEQYF | TGTGCCAGCAGCACCAGCGGCGAGCAGTACTTC
- | TRBD1 | TRBJ1-2 | TRBV7-9 | CASSRGTGDAYGYTF | TGTGCCAGCAGCAGAGGGACAGGGGATGCCTATGGCTACACCTTC
- | - | TRBJ1-3 | TRBV5-4 | CASSLGGGSGNTIYF | TGTGCCAGCAGCTTGGGGGGGGGCTCCGGAAACACCATATATTTT
once | - | TRBJ2-5 | TRBV5-1 | CASSLDYRETQYF | TGCGCCAGCAGCTTGGATTATCGAGAGACCCAGTACTTC
- | TRBD1 | TRBJ1-6 | TRBV5-8 | CASSALTGGDSPLHF | TGTGCCAGCAGCGCTTTGACAGGGGGTGATTCACCCCTCCACTTT